This T cell receptor beta chain was captured by sequencing in a study of fetal regulatory T cell absence and autoimmunity. Study in general: Without clinical diabetes, IPEX patients showed exocrine pancreas autoimmunity.

The study's findings and limits: Pancreas TCRs were oligoclonally enriched versus cord blood, some clones over 80-fold. Cord blood and pancreas showed broadly similar TRB gene family usage.

The V and J ends lost 8 bases and 2 bases, in that order; junction bases with no gene match: 8. This CDR3 comprises 15 residues. Germline CDR1 SNHLY, CDR2 FYNNEI. The assay was run at survey level. Profiled with immunoSEQ multiplex PCR; TCRdb holds only in-frame clones, not every one. There are 95,000 to 100,000 clones in the sample; roughly 70% occur only once, and 2% lies in the top ten. This clone was detected only a few times. Its specificity is not known. What was sequenced was pancreas tissue. The clonotype comes from a male donor with IPEX syndrome. The chain joins TRBV2 to TRBJ1-4, with 7 bases aligning to TRBD1. CDR3 protein: CASGREGQTNEKLFF. As DNA, the CDR3 is TGTGCCAGCGGACGCGAGGGACAGACTAATGAAAAACTGTTTTTT.